This T cell receptor beta chain was identified during a study of blood T cell repertoires in COVID-19. The CDR3 runs 14 residues. From germline, CDR1 is MNHEY and CDR2 SMNVEV (reference sequence). Between the trimmed V and J ends, which lost 6 bases and 8 bases, there was a span of 14 bases. The table came from immunoSEQ multiplex PCR; TCRdb's copy has only in-frame clones and leaves some out. The repertoire holds under 200,000 clones, with roughly 86% as singletons. The gene calls are TRBV27 and TRBJ1-6, with D maybe TRBD1 (6 bases). The source is a man aged 35-49 years with acute COVID-19. The sequencing input was PBMCs or T cells enriched from blood (not recorded which). The CDR3 DNA follows: TGTGCCAGCAGAATGGCGGACAGAGATTCACCCCTCCACTTT. Its translation is CASRMADRDSPLHF.